The 26 T cell receptor beta chains given below trace back to one sample, sequenced in a study of blood T cell repertoires in COVID-19. Method: immunoSEQ multiplex PCR; TCRdb's copy keeps in-frame clones and lacks some. The sample holds about 370,000 clones, around 90% seen once. What was sequenced was peripheral blood. Receptors originate from a woman in her 30s with COVID-19, enrolled during active disease.

The genes are TRBV4-3 and TRBJ2-7; 9 bases agree with TRBD1. V trimming: 3 bases; J trimming: 3 bases; junction bases outside the gene matches: 6. Germline-derived CDR1 and CDR2 are LGHNA and YSLEER. The CDR3 loop spans 15 amino acids. The CDR3 is CASSQHRDRVYEQYF. The CDR3 DNA is TGCGCCAGCAGCCAGCACCGGGACAGGGTCTACGAGCAGTACTTC.

The DNA for the CDR3 is TGTGCCAGCAGTACAGGGATCGGCTACACCTTC. This codes for CASSTGIGYTF. This chain uses TRBV3-1 (or the pseudogene TRBV3-2) with TRBJ1-2, with a weak D call TRBD1 (6 bases). There are 11 residues in the CDR3. Trimming took off 6 bases at V and 8 bases at J, with 10 bases between the two ends. The germline gives CDR1 LGHDT, CDR2 YNNKEL (reference sequence).

DNA for the CDR3: TGTGCCAGTAGTCTTACCGGGAGGCGCGGGCACAATGAGCAGTTCTTC. Its protein is CASSLTGRRGHNEQFF. This chain connects TRBV19 to TRBJ2-1, with 7 nucleotides matching TRBD2. The CDR3 runs 16 residues. Trimming removed 5 bases from V and 5 bases from J; junction bases left unmatched: 12. Germline CDR1 LNHDA, CDR2 SQIVND (reference sequence).

J is TRBJ1-3 and V is TRBV6-5; perhaps TRBD1 as D (5 bases). Germline V gene lookup returns CDR1 MNHEY and CDR2 SVGAGI. V was clipped by 0 bases and J by 2 bases, with 11 bases between them. This CDR3 has 16 residues. In DNA, the CDR3 is TGTGCCAGCAGTTACTCGAGATCAGGGACTGGAAACACCATATATTTT. Protein sequence: CASSYSRSGTGNTIYF.

The chain joins TRBV6-5 to TRBJ2-5; 7 positions match TRBD2. The CDR3 contains 15 residues. V gave up 0 bases and J gave up 3 bases; unmatched junction bases: 4. The germline gives CDR1 MNHEY, CDR2 SVGAGI. CDR3 sequence (DNA): TGTGCCAGCAGTTACTCCAGCGGGATAGAAGAGACCCAGTACTTC. Protein: CASSYSSGIEETQYF.

V and J are TRBV19 and TRBJ2-5; TRBD2 might be the D (6 bases). The germline gives CDR1 LNHDA, CDR2 SQIVND (reference sequence). The CDR3 is made up of 13 amino acids. The V end lost 6 bases, the J end lost 6 bases, and 14 bases lay between the germline ends. In DNA form, the CDR3 reads TGTGCCAGTAGGGGACTTCCCGAGAAGACCCAGTACTTC. Translated, it gives CASRGLPEKTQYF.

This chain connects TRBV29-1 to TRBJ1-3, with no clear D. Germline values: CDR1 SQVTM, CDR2 ANQGSEA. The CDR3 spans 13 residues. V was pared by 6 bases and J by 1 base, with 10 bases between. The CDR3 is CSVRAGSGNTIYF. CDR3 DNA: TGCAGCGTGAGGGCGGGATCTGGAAACACCATATATTTT. Using reference TRBV29-1 and TRBJ1-3 for the parts outside the CDR3, the full variable domain is SAVISQKPSRDICQRGTSLTIQCQVDSQVTMMFWYRQQPGQSLTLIATANQGSEATYESGFVIDKFPISRPNLTFSTLTVSNMSPEDSSIYLCSVRAGSGNTIYFGEGSWLTVV.

This clone was seen more than once but under ten times. The chain is built from TRBV28 and TRBJ2-7; possible D gene TRBD1, 6 bases. Trimming cost V 10 bases and J 3 bases, with 16 bases left between them. Germline V gives CDR1 MDHEN, CDR2 SYDVKM. This CDR3 comprises 13 residues. For the CDR3, the DNA is TGTGCCACCAGGGAAGCAGGGGTCTACGAGCAGTACTTC. Protein sequence: CATREAGVYEQYF.

The rearrangement joins TRBV19 to TRBJ1-6; TRBD1 matches at 7 bases. The CDR3 runs to 14 residues. Germline assignment: CDR1 LNHDA and CDR2 SQIVND (reference sequence). The ends lost 4 bases at V and 6 bases at J; junction bases unmatched: 3. CDR3 in amino acids: CASSNGQVNSPLHF. As DNA, the CDR3 is TGTGCCAGTAGTAACGGACAGGTTAATTCACCCCTCCACTTT.

The chain combines TRBV2 with TRBJ1-2; 7 positions agree with TRBD1. The CDR3 covers 13 residues. Germline CDR1 and CDR2: SNHLY and FYNNEI. The ends lost 5 bases at V and 7 bases at J; junction bases unmatched: 7. The CDR3 loop is CASSREGASGYTF. The DNA of the CDR3 is TGTGCCAGCAGTAGAGAGGGGGCAAGTGGCTACACCTTC. The complete variable domain, with remaining parts taken from reference TRBV2 and TRBJ1-2, reads EPEVTQTPSHQVTQMGQEVILRCVPISNHLYFYWYRQILGQKVEFLVSFYNNEISEKSEIFDDQFSVERPDGSNFTLKIRSTKLEDSAMYFCASSREGASGYTFGSGTRLTVV.

This chain joins TRBV9 and TRBJ1-6, with no clear D. Germline CDR1 and CDR2: SGDLS and YYNGEE. The V and J ends lost 3 bases and 3 bases respectively, with 10 bases between them. The CDR3 totals 15 residues. CDR3 nucleotide sequence: TGTGCCAGCAGCGGAGAGACTATCTATAATTCACCCCTCCACTTT. Protein product: CASSGETIYNSPLHF. Full variable domain (remainder filled in from reference TRBV9 and TRBJ1-6): DSGVTQTPKHLITATGQRVTLRCSPRSGDLSVYWYQQSLDQGLQFLIQYYNGEERAKGNILERFSAQQFPDLHSELNLSSLELGDSALYFCASSGETIYNSPLHFGNGTRLTVT.

Of note for this clone: This CDR3 is also generated by other DNA sequences in the sample. This chain uses TRBV7-2 with TRBJ1-3; 11 nucleotides align to TRBD1. Germline V gene sequence: CDR1 SGHTA, CDR2 FQGNSA. V was pared by 3 bases and J by 4 bases, with 2 bases of the junction left unmatched. The CDR3 has 15 residues. CDR3 DNA sequence: TGTGCCAGCAGCTTGGACAGGGGGCCCGGAAACACCATATATTTT. Translation gives CASSLDRGPGNTIYF.

The V gene is TRBV19, the J gene TRBJ1-4, with D perhaps TRBD1 (5 bases). The CDR3 loop spans 17 amino acids. Germline assignment: CDR1 LNHDA and CDR2 SQIVND (reference sequence). V was pared by 6 bases and J by 0 bases, with 17 bases between. CDR3 nucleotide sequence: TGTGCCAGTAGCCGGCCGGCAGGGACTTCAACTAATGAAAAACTGTTTTTT. Residues: CASSRPAGTSTNEKLFF.

The chain couples TRBV7-2 to TRBJ2-1; possible D gene TRBD2, 6 bases. Germline-derived CDR1 and CDR2 are SGHTA and FQGNSA. The V end lost 3 bases, the J end lost 0 bases, and 18 bases lay between the germline ends. This CDR3 spans 18 amino acids. The CDR3 sequence: CASSFPRGTAGSYNEQFF. As DNA, the CDR3 is TGTGCCAGCAGCTTCCCCCGGGGGACGGCAGGCTCCTACAATGAGCAGTTCTTC.

V usage is TRBV10-2 and J usage is TRBJ1-2, with 8 positions matching TRBD1. The V gene end was trimmed by 5 bases and the J gene end by 4 bases; junction bases not matched to a gene: 18. This CDR3 is 18 amino acids long. Germline loops: CDR1 WSHSY, CDR2 SAAADI. In DNA form, the CDR3 reads TGCGCCAGCAGTTCCACCCTCAGGGGGCAGGGGGAAGTCTATGGCTACACCTTC. Its translation is CASSSTLRGQGEVYGYTF.

This clone showed up just a few times. The CDR3 DNA sequence: TGCGCCAGCAGCTTCACAGGGGGCATCGACGAGCAGTACTTC. Translating gives CASSFTGGIDEQYF. The V gene is TRBV5-1, the J gene TRBJ2-7, with TRBD1 matching 9 bases. J was trimmed by 5 bases and V by 2 bases; bases with no gene match: 5. The V gene's germline CDR1 is SGHRS and CDR2 YFSETQ. The CDR3 has 14 residues.

The genes are TRBV4-3 and TRBJ2-2, with a weak D call TRBD1 (5 bases). This CDR3 contains 13 residues. The V end lost 1 base, the J end lost 7 bases, and 7 bases lay between the germline ends. The germline CDR1 and CDR2 sequences are LGHNA and YSLEER. Here the CDR3 DNA reads TGCGCCAGCAGCCAAGTCCAGGGCGGGGAGCTGTTTTTT. It codes for CASSQVQGGELFF.

This chain connects TRBV6-1 to TRBJ1-2; TRBD1 agrees at 10 bases. Trimming took 0 bases from V and 4 from J; bases not matched to a gene: 5. CDR3 length: 16 amino acids. The V gene's germline CDR1 is MNHNS and CDR2 SASEGT. CDR3 bases: TGTGCCAGCAGTGAAGCCAGGGACAGGGGTATCTATGGCTACACCTTC. It yields the protein CASSEARDRGIYGYTF.

The V and J genes are TRBV5-6 and TRBJ1-2, with 8 bases lining up with TRBD1. The J segment lost 8 bases and the V segment lost 3 bases, leaving 6 bases of the junction unmatched. Per the germline V gene, CDR1 is SGHDT and CDR2 is YYEEEE. This CDR3 is 13 amino acids long. The CDR3 spells CASSSQGARGYTF. As DNA, the CDR3 is TGTGCCAGCAGCTCGCAGGGGGCGCGGGGCTACACCTTC.

The gene calls are TRBV7-9 and TRBJ2-7; D possibly corresponds to TRBD2 (6 bases). V was clipped by 3 bases and J by 9 bases, with 15 bases between them. The length of the CDR3 is 13 residues. The germline V gene encodes CDR1 SEHNR and CDR2 FQNEAQ (reference sequence). The CDR3: CASSLEGYTAQYV. For the CDR3, the DNA is TGTGCCAGCAGCTTGGAGGGTTACACCGCGCAGTACGTC.

CDR3 in DNA: TGTGCCAGCTTCAGTACAGGTGGGGTCCTTTACGAGCAGTACGTC. Amino acids: CASFSTGGVLYEQYV. J is TRBJ2-7 and V is TRBV14, with a weak D call TRBD1 (5 bases). The CDR3 consists of 15 residues. V was cut by 8 bases and J by 4 bases, with 21 bases left in between. Germline V gene lookup returns CDR1 SGHDN and CDR2 FVKESK.

The chain combines TRBV11-2 with TRBJ1-2; D gene unclear. The V end was cut by 0 bases, the J end by 3 bases, with 8 bases between. The CDR3 totals 14 residues. Germline V gene sequence: CDR1 SGHAT, CDR2 FQNNGV. The CDR3 sequence is CASSLDPSYYGYTF. The CDR3 bases are TGTGCCAGCAGCTTAGACCCCAGTTACTATGGCTACACCTTC.

A few counts support this clone. This chain links TRBV30 with TRBJ1-6; D possibly corresponds to TRBD1 (6 bases). The germline CDR1 and CDR2 sequences are GTSNPN and SVGIG (reference sequence). The CDR3 is 17 residues long. The V and J ends lost 2 bases and 3 bases respectively, with 17 bases between them. CDR3 sequence reads: CAWSQQQGVDYNSPLHF. The CDR3 DNA reads as TGTGCCTGGAGTCAACAACAGGGTGTTGACTATAATTCACCCCTCCACTTT.

The genes are TRBV5-5 and TRBJ2-5; TRBD1 matches at 12 bases. This CDR3 region has 16 residues. After removal of 4 bases from V and 4 bases from J, the junction contained 8 bases not matched to a gene. From germline, CDR1 is SGHKS and CDR2 YYEKEE (reference sequence). CDR3 sequence (DNA): TGTGCCAGCAGCGTGGGAGGGACAGGGGGCGTAGAGACCCAGTACTTC. The encoded protein is CASSVGGTGGVETQYF.

The CDR3 nucleotides read TGTGCCAGCAGCGAAAGGGCGGGGGACTACGAGCAGTACTTC. Protein sequence: CASSERAGDYEQYF. The genes are TRBV7-2 and TRBJ2-7; 7 bases fit TRBD2. J was trimmed by 3 bases and V by 5 bases; bases with no gene match: 7. Germline-derived CDR1 and CDR2 are SGHTA and FQGNSA. The CDR3 sequence is 14 residues long.

This chain uses TRBV4-2 with TRBJ2-7; the match to TRBD1 covers 10 bases. V shed 1 base and J 2 bases; nucleotides not matched to a gene: 2. The length of the CDR3 is 15 residues. Germline lookup yields CDR1 LGHNA and CDR2 YNFKEQ. This chain's CDR3 is CASSQAGTGAYEQYF. In DNA form, the CDR3 reads TGTGCCAGCAGCCAAGCAGGGACAGGGGCCTACGAGCAGTACTTC.